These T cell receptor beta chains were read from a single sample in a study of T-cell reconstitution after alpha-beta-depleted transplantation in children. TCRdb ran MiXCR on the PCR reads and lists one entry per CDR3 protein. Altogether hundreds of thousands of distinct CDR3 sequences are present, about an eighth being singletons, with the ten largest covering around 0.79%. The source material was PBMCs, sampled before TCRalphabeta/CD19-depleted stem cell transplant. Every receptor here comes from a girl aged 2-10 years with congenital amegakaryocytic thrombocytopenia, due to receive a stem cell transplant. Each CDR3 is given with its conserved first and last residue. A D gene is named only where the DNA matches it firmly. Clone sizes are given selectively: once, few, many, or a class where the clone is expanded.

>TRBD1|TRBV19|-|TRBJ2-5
TGTGCCAGTAGAGATAGCGGACAGGGGAATGGAGAGACCCAGTACTTC
CASRDSGQGNGETQYF
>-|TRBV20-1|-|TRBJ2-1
TGCAGTGCTAGGTCCTCCCATGAGCAGTTCTTC
CSARSSHEQFF
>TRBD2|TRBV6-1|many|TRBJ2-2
TGTGCCAGCAGCATCTCTAGCGGGTGGGGCACCGGGGAGCTGTTTTTT
CASSISSGWGTGELFF
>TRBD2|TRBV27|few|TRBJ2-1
TGTGCCAGCAGTCCCCCCCGACTAGCGGGAGGCCTCAATGAGCAGTTCTTC
CASSPPRLAGGLNEQFF
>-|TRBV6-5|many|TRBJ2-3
TGTGCCAGCAGTTACTCGGAGGACAGCACAGATACGCAGTATTTT
CASSYSEDSTDTQYF
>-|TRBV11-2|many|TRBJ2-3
TGTGCCAGCAGCCCCCTTACTAGCACAGATACGCAGTATTTT
CASSPLTSTDTQYF
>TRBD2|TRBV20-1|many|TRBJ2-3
TGCAGTGCTAGTGAACTAGCGATACGCACAGATACGCAGTATTTT
CSASELAIRTDTQYF
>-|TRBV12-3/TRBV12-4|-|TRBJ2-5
TGTGCCAGCACCCTCGACGGAACCCAAGACACCCAGTACTTC
CASTLDGTQDTQYF
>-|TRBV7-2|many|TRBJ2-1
TGTGCCAGCAGCTTAGCGCGGCGGCTCTACAATGAGCAGTTCTTC
CASSLARRLYNEQFF
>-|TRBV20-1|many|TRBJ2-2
TGCAGTGCTAGAGGACAGATGAACACCGGGGAGCTGTTTTTT
CSARGQMNTGELFF
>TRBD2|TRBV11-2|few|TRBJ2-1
TGTGCCAGCACCCTCATCGGGGCGGGAGTAATCCTCAATGAGCAGTTCTTC
CASTLIGAGVILNEQFF
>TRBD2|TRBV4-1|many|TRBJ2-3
TGCGCCAGCAGCCAACTGGGACGAGCGGGAAAGTTCACAGATACGCAGTATTTT
CASSQLGRAGKFTDTQYF
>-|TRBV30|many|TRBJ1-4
TGTGCCTGGAGTGTACGGATCGAAAAACTGTTTTTT
CAWSVRIEKLFF
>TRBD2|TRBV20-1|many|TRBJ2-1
TGCAGTGTAAAGAGTAGCGGGAGGAACAATGAGCAGTTCTTC
CSVKSSGRNNEQFF
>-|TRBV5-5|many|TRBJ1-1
TGTGCCAGCAGCTTAGGGACGGTGAGAGAAGCTTTCTTT
CASSLGTVREAFF
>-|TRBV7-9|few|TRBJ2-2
-
CASSLQVIRRAGELFF
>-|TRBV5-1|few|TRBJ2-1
TGCGCCAGCAGCTTCACCCTGGGGACCACTGGTGGGGAGCAGTTCTTC
CASSFTLGTTGGEQFF
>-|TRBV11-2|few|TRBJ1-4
TGTGCCAGCAGCTTCGGCAGTGGGGGCCGCCGTGAAAAACTGTTTTTT
CASSFGSGGRREKLFF
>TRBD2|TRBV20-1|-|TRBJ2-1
TGCAGTGCTAGAGTTTCCGGGACTAGCGGGAGGGATGAGCAGTTCTTC
CSARVSGTSGRDEQFF
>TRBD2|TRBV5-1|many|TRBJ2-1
TGCGCCAGCAGCTTGGGCTCCCATCGTAGCGGGAGGGTCGGTGAGCAGTTCTTC
CASSLGSHRSGRVGEQFF
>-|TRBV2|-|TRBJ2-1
TGTGCCAGCCCTGGCGGATACAATGAGCAGTTCTTC
CASPGGYNEQFF
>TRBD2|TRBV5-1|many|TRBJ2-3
TGCGCCAGCAGAGCAAGCGGGAGGGCCGGAGATACGCAGTATTTT
CASRASGRAGDTQYF
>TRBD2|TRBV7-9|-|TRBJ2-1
TGTGCCAGCAGCGGACTAGCGGGATTTCGTAGTGAGCAGTTCTTC
CASSGLAGFRSEQFF
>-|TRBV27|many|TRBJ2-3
TGTGCCAGCAGTGCCGAGTGGGCAGATACGCAGTATTTT
CASSAEWADTQYF
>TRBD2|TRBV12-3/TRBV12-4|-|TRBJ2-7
TGTGCCTGCAGTTCCTTAGATGGCCTCCTAGCGGGAGTTCCCTACGAGCAGTACTTC
CACSSLDGLLAGVPYEQYF
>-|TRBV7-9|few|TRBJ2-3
TGTGCCAGCAGACCTATCACAGATACGCAGTATTTT
CASRPITDTQYF
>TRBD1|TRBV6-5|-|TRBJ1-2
TGTGCCAGCAGTTGGGGGACAGGGGTGCTCTATGGCTACACCTTC
CASSWGTGVLYGYTF
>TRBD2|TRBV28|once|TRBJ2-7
TGTGCCAGTTTAGCGGGAGTGGGAAGCGAGCAGTACTTC
CASLAGVGSEQYF
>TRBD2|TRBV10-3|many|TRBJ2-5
TGTGCCATCAGTGAGTTAGGAGCGGGAGGATTGAAAGAGACCCAGTACTTC
CAISELGAGGLKETQYF
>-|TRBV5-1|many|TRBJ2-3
TGCGCCAGCAGCCTACAACCTCTTTCTAGCACAGATACGCAGTATTTT
CASSLQPLSSTDTQYF
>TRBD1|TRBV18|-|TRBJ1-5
TGTGCCAGCTCCCAGGACAGGCTGTACCAGCCCCAGCATTTT
CASSQDRLYQPQHF
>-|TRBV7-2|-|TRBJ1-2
TGTGCCAGCAGCTTAGCGAACAGCCCATATGGCTCCACCTTC
CASSLANSPYGSTF
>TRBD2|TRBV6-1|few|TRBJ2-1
TGTGCCAGCACCCGCGGGAGCTCGGGACCGTTATACAATGAGCAGTTCTTC
CASTRGSSGPLYNEQFF
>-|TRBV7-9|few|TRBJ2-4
TGTGCCAGCAGCCATGACCCAGGGGGGATAAACATTCAGTACTTC
CASSHDPGGINIQYF
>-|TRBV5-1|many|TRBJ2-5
TGCGCCAGCAGCTTTCCCAGGGGTGGCCAAGAGACCCAGTACTTC
CASSFPRGGQETQYF
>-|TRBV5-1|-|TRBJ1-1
TGCGCCAGCAGCTTGGGGCAGGTACCGTACACTGAAGCTTTCTTT
CASSLGQVPYTEAFF
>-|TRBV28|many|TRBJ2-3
TGTGCCAGCAGGGAAACAGCGGAAACTAGCAATACGCAGTATTTT
CASRETAETSNTQYF
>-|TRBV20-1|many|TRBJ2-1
TGCAGTGCTGGTTCCCCCATGAACAATGAGCAGTTCTTC
CSAGSPMNNEQFF
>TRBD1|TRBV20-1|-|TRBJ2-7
TGCAGTGCTTCCTCCCTGTGGACAGGGAAGTACGAGCAGTACTTC
CSASSLWTGKYEQYF